One sample yielded the 10 T cell receptor beta chains listed below, sequenced in a study of a mutant IDH1 vaccine in newly diagnosed glioma. Sample time point: week 5, during vaccination. In every dose of vaccine, 300 ug of mutant IDH1 20-mer peptide was given alongside topical imiquimod. Sequencing was performed with immunoSEQ multiplex PCR; in TCRdb, only in-frame clones are kept and a portion is missing. The table includes over 30,000 clones, roughly 56% detected once. These receptors lack a known antigen. The sequencing used PBMCs, collected from a glioma patient whose treatment included an IDH1 peptide vaccine. The receptors derive from a woman in her late teens or twenties with glioma.

The CDR3 bases are TGTGCCAGCAGCATCCAGACAGGGGGGGGGATCTACGAGCAGTACTTC. It yields the protein CASSIQTGGGIYEQYF. This chain links TRBV7-2 with TRBJ2-7; TRBD1 agrees at 9 bases. The CDR3 length is 16 residues. CDR1 and CDR2 (germline): SGHTA, FQGNSA. After removal of 5 bases from V and 3 bases from J, the junction contained 11 bases not matched to a gene.

This clone was seen a few times. This chain links TRBV4-2 with TRBJ2-6, with D perhaps TRBD2 (6 bases). V was pared by 0 bases and J by 3 bases, with 12 bases between. Germline CDR1 LGHNA, CDR2 YNFKEQ. The CDR3 is 17 residues long. As DNA, the CDR3 is TGTGCCAGCAGCCAAGAGGGGTCTAGCGTTGGGGCCAACGTCCTGACTTTC. Residues: CASSQEGSSVGANVLTF.

The rearrangement uses TRBV2 and TRBJ2-7; D perhaps matches TRBD1 (5 bases). Germline CDR1 is SNHLY and CDR2 is FYNNEI. The CDR3 spans 13 residues. Trimming removed 5 bases from V and 5 bases from J, with 13 bases in between. DNA for the CDR3: TGTGCCAGCAGTTTTGCCAGGGCCGACGAGCAGTACTTC. Its protein product is CASSFARADEQYF.

J is TRBJ1-5 and V is TRBV6-6; maybe TRBD1 (6 bases). The germline CDR1 and CDR2 sequences are MNHNY and SVGAGI (reference sequence). There are 14 residues in the CDR3. V was trimmed by 5 bases and J by 7 bases, leaving 15 bases between them. The CDR3 nucleotides are TGTGCCAGCAGTGCCCCAGGGGAGTGGCAGCCCCAGCATTTT. Translating it yields CASSAPGEWQPQHF.

The V call is TRBV19, the J call TRBJ1-1; 7 bases are a match to TRBD1. J gave up 4 bases and V 2 bases, and 13 bases lay outside the gene matches. Germline V lookup: CDR1 LNHDA, CDR2 SQIVND (reference sequence). This CDR3 is 17 amino acids long. Here the CDR3 DNA reads TGTGCCAGTAGTATACGGCAGGGGGGCGCTGGCCGCACTGAAGCTTTCTTT. Protein product: CASSIRQGGAGRTEAFF.

The table lists this clone with a count of one. This sequence joins TRBV30 and TRBJ1-2; tentatively, D is TRBD1 (5 bases). The CDR3 loop spans 14 amino acids. Germline loops: CDR1 GTSNPN, CDR2 SVGIG (reference sequence). V was trimmed by 0 bases and J by 1 base, leaving 9 bases between them. The CDR3, as DNA: TGTGCCTGGAGTGTACTGGGACTTAACTATGGCTACACCTTC. Encoded protein: CAWSVLGLNYGYTF.

The sample holds a few counts of this clone. The V and J genes are TRBV19 and TRBJ1-1, with 8 bases that match TRBD1. The CDR3 runs 16 residues. Germline V gene lookup returns CDR1 LNHDA and CDR2 SQIVND (reference sequence). Trimming took 6 bases from V and 1 from J; bases not matched to a gene: 10. CDR3 sequence reads: CASSMGRQGWNTEAFF. The CDR3 bases are TGTGCCAGTAGCATGGGCAGACAGGGGTGGAACACTGAAGCTTTCTTT.

The chain links TRBV11-2 to TRBJ2-5, with a possible D match to TRBD2 (6 bases). The length of the CDR3 is 14 residues. Trimming removed 4 bases from V and 4 bases from J, with 13 bases in between. CDR1 and CDR2 (germline): SGHAT, FQNNGV. The CDR3 reads CASSSRVGGETQYF. The CDR3 DNA reads as TGTGCCAGCAGCTCGCGGGTGGGAGGAGAGACCCAGTACTTC.

In this sample, this clone turned up a few times. This chain joins TRBV4-1 and TRBJ2-7; possible D gene TRBD2, 6 bases. The germline gives CDR1 MGHRA, CDR2 YSYEKL. CDR3 length: 13 amino acids. V shed 5 bases and J shed 4 bases, with 12 bases lying between them. CDR3 nucleotide sequence: TGCGCCAGCAGCTCCCGGGACTGGTACGAGCAGTACTTC. Translated: CASSSRDWYEQYF.

The chain combines TRBV7-2 with TRBJ2-3; D tentatively reads TRBD1 or TRBD2 (6 bases each). The germline CDR1 and CDR2 sequences are SGHTA and FQGNSA. This CDR3 is built from 16 residues. V was shortened by 2 bases and J by 9 bases, with 21 bases between the two germline ends. In DNA, the CDR3 is TGTGCCAGCAGCTTATCGGGGGCTAGCCCCAGTGGGACGCAGTATTTT. Translation gives CASSLSGASPSGTQYF.